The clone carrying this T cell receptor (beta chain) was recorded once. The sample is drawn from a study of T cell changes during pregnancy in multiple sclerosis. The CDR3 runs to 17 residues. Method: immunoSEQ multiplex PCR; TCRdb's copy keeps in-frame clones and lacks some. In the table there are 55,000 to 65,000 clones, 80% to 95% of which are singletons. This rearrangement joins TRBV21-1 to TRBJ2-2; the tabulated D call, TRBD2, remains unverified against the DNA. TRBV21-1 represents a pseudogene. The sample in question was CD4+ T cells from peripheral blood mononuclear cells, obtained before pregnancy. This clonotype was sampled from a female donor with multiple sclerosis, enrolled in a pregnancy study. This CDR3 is CASSATSGRAGTGELFF. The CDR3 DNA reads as TGTGCCAGCAGCGCCACTAGCGGGAGGGCGGGAACCGGGGAGCTGTTTTTT.